Listed below are T cell receptor beta chains from one sample, sequenced in a study of T and B cells in COVID-19 patients. TCRdb processed the multiplex PCR reads anew with MiXCR; each CDR3 protein has one entry. The table includes 7,500 to 8,500 distinct CDR3 sequences, over 35% detected once. Input material: blood. The receptors here all came from a human donor who had recovered from COVID-19. The CDR3 runs from the conserved cysteine through the conserved F or W.

CDR3: CSVERETEAFF; V: TRBV29-1; J: TRBJ1-1
CDR3: CASSIRQGYGTEAFF; V: TRBV19; J: TRBJ1-1
CDR3: CATSRDGEGNQPQHF; V: TRBV15; J: TRBJ1-5
CDR3: CASSKGTGGRTGELFF; V: TRBV6-6; J: TRBJ2-2
CDR3: CARRAGNTIYF; V: TRBV19; J: TRBJ1-3
CDR3: CAWSVFSRPERFF; V: TRBV30; J: TRBJ2-1
CDR3: CSARGNTGELFF; V: TRBV20-1; J: TRBJ2-2
CDR3: CASSALSGHLGTDTQYF; V: TRBV12-3/TRBV12-4; J: TRBJ2-3
CDR3: CASSRGGGNYNEQFF; V: TRBV11-3; J: TRBJ2-1
CDR3: CSVETRTGLRGYTF; V: TRBV29-1; J: TRBJ1-2
CDR3: CATSRVGSNTEAFF; V: TRBV15; J: TRBJ1-1
CDR3: CASSLAGGAAETQYF; V: TRBV5-1; J: TRBJ2-5
CDR3: CAISVRGAEKLFF; V: TRBV19; J: TRBJ1-4
CDR3: CASSSGAYQPQHF; V: TRBV27; J: TRBJ1-5
CDR3: CASSPQETQYF; V: TRBV18; J: TRBJ2-5
CDR3: CASSLGGTPNEQFF; V: TRBV7-6; J: TRBJ2-1
CDR3: CASRGTGSTEAFF; V: TRBV6-1; J: TRBJ1-1
CDR3: CASSNPLGAREDEQYF; V: TRBV19; J: TRBJ2-7
CDR3: CASSGGARQPQHF; V: TRBV19; J: TRBJ1-5
CDR3: CASRKQGTTGELFF; V: TRBV11-3; J: TRBJ2-2
CDR3: CASSGQGAGELFF; V: TRBV6-1; J: TRBJ2-2
CDR3: CASSITGPQQETQYF; V: TRBV5-6; J: TRBJ2-5
CDR3: CASSNGLSGNTIYF; V: TRBV19; J: TRBJ1-3